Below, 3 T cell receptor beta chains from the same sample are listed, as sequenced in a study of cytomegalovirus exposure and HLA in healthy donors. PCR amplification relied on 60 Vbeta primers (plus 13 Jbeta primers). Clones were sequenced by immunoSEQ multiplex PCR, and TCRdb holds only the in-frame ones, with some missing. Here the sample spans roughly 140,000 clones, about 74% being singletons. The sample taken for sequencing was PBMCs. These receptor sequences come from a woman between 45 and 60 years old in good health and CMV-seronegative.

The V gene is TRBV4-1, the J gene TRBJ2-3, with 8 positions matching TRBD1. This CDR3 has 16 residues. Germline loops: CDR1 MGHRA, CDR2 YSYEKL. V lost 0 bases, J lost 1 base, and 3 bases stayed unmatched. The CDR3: CASSQDRGQGTDTQYF. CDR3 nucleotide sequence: TGCGCCAGCAGCCAAGATAGGGGACAGGGCACAGATACGCAGTATTTT.

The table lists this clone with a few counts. CDR3 region: CASSPQIRTEAFF. The CDR3 region has the DNA TGTGCCAGCAGCCCCCAAATCCGGACTGAAGCTTTCTTT. J is TRBJ1-1 and V is TRBV7-2, with unresolved D. This CDR3 has 13 residues. CDR1 is SGHTA and CDR2 is FQGNSA in the germline V gene. V was pared by 5 bases and J by 5 bases, with 12 bases between.

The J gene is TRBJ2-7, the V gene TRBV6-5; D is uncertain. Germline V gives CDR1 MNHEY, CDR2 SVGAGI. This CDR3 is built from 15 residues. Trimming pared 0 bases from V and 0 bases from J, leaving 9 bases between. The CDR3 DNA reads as TGTGCCAGCAGTTACTCGCTGCCAGGCTCCTACGAGCAGTACTTC. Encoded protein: CASSYSLPGSYEQYF.